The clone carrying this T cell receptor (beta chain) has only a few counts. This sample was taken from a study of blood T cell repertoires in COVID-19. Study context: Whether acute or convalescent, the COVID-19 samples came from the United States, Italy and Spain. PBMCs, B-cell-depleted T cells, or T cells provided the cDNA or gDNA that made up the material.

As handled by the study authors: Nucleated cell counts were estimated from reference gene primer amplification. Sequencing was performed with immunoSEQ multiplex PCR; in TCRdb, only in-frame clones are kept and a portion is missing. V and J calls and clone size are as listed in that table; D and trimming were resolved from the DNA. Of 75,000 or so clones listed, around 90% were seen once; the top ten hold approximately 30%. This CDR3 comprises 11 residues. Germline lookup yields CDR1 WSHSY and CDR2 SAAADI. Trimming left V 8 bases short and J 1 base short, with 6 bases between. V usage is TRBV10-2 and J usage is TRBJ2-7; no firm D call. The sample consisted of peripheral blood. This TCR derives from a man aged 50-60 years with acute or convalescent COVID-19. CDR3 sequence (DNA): TGCGCCAGCGGAGTTTCCTACGAGCAGTACTTC. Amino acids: CASGVSYEQYF.